The 28 T cell receptor beta chains listed next were all sequenced from one sample in a study of blood T cell repertoires in COVID-19. Clones were read by immunoSEQ multiplex PCR, and TCRdb kept only the in-frame ones, dropping some. The table has 120,000 or so clones, around nine tenths seen once. The source material was peripheral blood. Receptor source: a man between 60 and 75 years old with COVID-19, enrolled during active disease.

CDR3 sequence reads: CATSDTSGAAYNEQFF. Here the CDR3 DNA reads TGTGCCACCAGTGATACGAGCGGGGCCGCCTACAATGAGCAGTTCTTC. V usage is TRBV24-1 and J usage is TRBJ2-1, with 7 bases aligning to TRBD2. There are 16 residues in the CDR3. V dropped 3 bases and J dropped 2; count of bases not matched to a gene: 6. Germline CDR1 is KGHDR and CDR2 is SFDVKD.

J is TRBJ1-1 and V is TRBV29-1; D unresolved. Germline V CDR1 and CDR2: SQVTM, ANQGSEA. This CDR3 has 12 residues. The V end was cut by 3 bases, the J end by 6 bases, with 11 bases between. Here the CDR3 reads CSVDRSRSEAFF. For the CDR3, the DNA is TGCAGCGTTGATAGATCGCGTTCTGAAGCTTTCTTT.

The chain has TRBV4-3 and TRBJ1-1; 8 positions agree with TRBD1. The CDR3 has 15 amino acids. J was trimmed by 3 bases and V by 2 bases; bases with no gene match: 5. Germline CDR1 is LGHNA and CDR2 is YSLEER. The CDR3 region is CASSQFTGGDTEAFF. CDR3 coding DNA: TGCGCCAGCAGCCAATTCACAGGGGGTGACACTGAAGCTTTCTTT.

As to this clone: An end of the junction differs from the germline gene, which may be a read error. V gene TRBV10-3 combines with J gene TRBJ2-5; TRBD1 might be the D (6 bases). Per germline, CDR1 ENHRY and CDR2 SYGVKD. The CDR3 spans 14 residues. The CDR3 DNA is TGTGCCATCAGTGAGTCGGGACACCAAGGGACCCAGTACTTC. Its protein is CAISESGHQGTQYF.

The chain has TRBV7-9 and TRBJ2-6, with a weak D call TRBD1 (5 bases). Trimming removed 5 bases at V and 0 bases at J, with 11 bases between. Germline V lookup: CDR1 SEHNR, CDR2 FQNEAQ (reference sequence). The CDR3 runs to 16 residues. CDR3 sequence (DNA): TGTGCCAGCAGCCGAGCAGGGTTCTCTGGGGCCAACGTCCTGACTTTC. It translates to CASSRAGFSGANVLTF. Full variable domain (missing parts from reference TRBV7-9 and TRBJ2-6): DTGVSQNPRHKITKRGQNVTFRCDPISEHNRLYWYRQTLGQGPEFLTYFQNEAQLEKSRLLSDRFSAERPKGSFSTLEIQRTEQGDSAMYLCASSRAGFSGANVLTFGAGSRLTVL.

This clone was counted a single time. This chain joins TRBV5-4 and TRBJ1-2; TRBD1 is a possible D gene (6 bases). V lost 5 bases, J lost 3 bases, and 20 bases lay in between. Germline values: CDR1 SGHNT, CDR2 YYREEE (reference sequence). This CDR3 region has 16 residues. CDR3 sequence (DNA): TGTGCCAGCAGTCAGGGACGGGGGGGCGCCTACTATGGCTACACCTTC. Residues: CASSQGRGGAYYGYTF.

The chain employs TRBV3-1 (or the pseudogene TRBV3-2) and TRBJ2-7, with 9 nucleotides matching TRBD2. The CDR3 has 14 amino acids. The germline CDR1 and CDR2 sequences are LGHDT and YNNKEL (reference sequence). The trim removed 4 bases at V and 0 bases at J, leaving 1 base unmatched. CDR3 region: CASSLSGSSYEQYF. The CDR3 DNA is TGTGCCAGCAGCCTTAGCGGGAGCTCCTACGAGCAGTACTTC.

CDR3 in amino acids: CATSRSPIRFSEKLFF. CDR3 nucleotides: TGTGCCACCAGCAGAAGTCCCATTCGGTTCTCCGAAAAACTGTTTTTT. J is TRBJ1-4 and V is TRBV15; D is ambiguous. The CDR3 totals 16 residues. The germline gives CDR1 LNHNV, CDR2 YYDKDF (reference sequence). Trimming shortened V by 2 bases and J by 8 bases, and 18 bases separated the two germline ends.

The V gene is TRBV19, the J gene TRBJ1-5; 7 bases are a match to TRBD1. Germline CDR1 is LNHDA and CDR2 is SQIVND (reference sequence). V shed 7 bases and J 0 bases; nucleotides not matched to a gene: 6. The CDR3 runs 15 residues. The CDR3: CASTWDSLSNQPQHF. In DNA form, the CDR3 reads TGTGCCAGTACTTGGGACAGCCTTAGCAATCAGCCCCAGCATTTT.

The rearrangement uses TRBV6-5 and TRBJ1-3; D call uncertain. Trimming cost V 0 bases and J 2 bases, with 8 bases left between them. The CDR3 runs 15 residues. CDR1 and CDR2 (germline): MNHEY, SVGAGI. CDR3 sequence reads: CASSYSGRPGNTIYF. CDR3 bases: TGTGCCAGCAGTTACTCTGGCCGTCCTGGAAACACCATATATTTT.

The chain carries TRBV19 and TRBJ2-3, with 7 bases lining up with TRBD1. The CDR3 runs to 16 residues. The germline CDR1 and CDR2 sequences are LNHDA and SQIVND (reference sequence). V trimming: 5 bases; J trimming: 2 bases; junction bases outside the gene matches: 10. CDR3 sequence (DNA): TGTGCCAGTAGTTCTCTCCGGGACAGTTACACAGATACGCAGTATTTT. Translating gives CASSSLRDSYTDTQYF.

This sequence joins TRBV6-6 and TRBJ1-5; no clear D. Deletions cut 7 bases from V and 1 base from J, with 8 bases between. This CDR3 comprises 13 residues. Germline values: CDR1 MNHNY, CDR2 SVGAGI (reference sequence). CDR3: CASTEMSNQPQHF. The DNA of the CDR3 is TGTGCCAGCACCGAGATGAGCAATCAGCCCCAGCATTTT.

J is TRBJ2-2 and V is TRBV19; D may be TRBD2 (6 bases). The V gene lost 7 bases and the J gene lost 2 bases, with 20 bases spanning the gap. Germline CDR1 LNHDA, CDR2 SQIVND (reference sequence). The CDR3 length is 17 residues. The CDR3 here is CASNARRRRGNTGELFF. The CDR3 DNA reads as TGTGCCAGTAACGCCAGGAGAAGGAGGGGAAACACCGGGGAGCTGTTTTTT.

The chain employs TRBV6-5 and TRBJ1-6; TRBD1 might be the D (5 bases). V was clipped by 4 bases and J by 7 bases, with 14 bases between them. Germline V gene data show CDR1 as MNHEY and CDR2 as SVGAGI. The CDR3 length is 15 residues. This chain's CDR3 is CASSSYPTENSPLHF. In DNA, the CDR3 is TGTGCCAGCAGTTCCTACCCGACAGAGAATTCACCCCTCCACTTT.

This chain connects TRBV3-1 (or the pseudogene TRBV3-2) to TRBJ2-7; 8 nucleotides match TRBD2. Germline V gene sequence: CDR1 LGHDT, CDR2 YNNKEL (reference sequence). The CDR3 spans 14 residues. V dropped 1 base and J dropped 4; count of bases not matched to a gene: 3. The CDR3 sequence is CASSQGGLVYEQYF. The CDR3 DNA sequence: TGTGCCAGCAGCCAAGGGGGACTAGTATACGAGCAGTACTTC.

This chain uses TRBV10-3 with TRBJ1-1; possible D gene TRBD1, 6 bases. The length of the CDR3 is 16 residues. In germline, CDR1 is ENHRY, CDR2 SYGVKD. V was shortened by 6 bases and J by 4 bases, with 21 bases between the two germline ends. Written as DNA, the CDR3 is TGTGCCATCAGGGACCAATTACAGGGACCTAGCACTGAAGCTTTCTTT. As protein: CAIRDQLQGPSTEAFF.

This clone was counted once. The J gene is TRBJ2-1, the V gene TRBV7-9; 7 bases are shared with TRBD2. The CDR3 is 15 residues long. Germline assignment: CDR1 SEHNR and CDR2 FQNEAQ (reference sequence). With V trimmed by 6 bases and J by 8 bases, 13 bases remained unmatched. The CDR3 is CASRTGGGEGYEQFF. The CDR3 nucleotides are TGTGCCAGCAGAACCGGCGGTGGGGAGGGTTATGAGCAGTTCTTC. Combining the CDR3 with reference TRBV7-9 and TRBJ2-1 gives the whole variable domain DTGVSQNPRHKITKRGQNVTFRCDPISEHNRLYWYRQTLGQGPEFLTYFQNEAQLEKSRLLSDRFSAERPKGSFSTLEIQRTEQGDSAMYLCASRTGGGEGYEQFFGPGTRLTVL.

In its sample, this clone was seen once. This CDR3 is CASSSQGGTDTQYF. For the CDR3, the DNA is TGTGCCAGCAGCTCGCAGGGCGGCACAGATACGCAGTATTTT. V and J are TRBV5-5 and TRBJ2-3; TRBD1 might be the D (5 bases). Trimming took off 3 bases at V and 1 base at J, with 9 bases between the two ends. Germline values: CDR1 SGHKS, CDR2 YYEKEE (reference sequence). The CDR3 runs to 14 residues.

The chain has TRBV5-4 and TRBJ2-1; a possible D gene is TRBD1 (6 bases). Trimming stripped 5 bases from V and 0 bases from J, with 27 bases between. In germline, CDR1 is SGHNT, CDR2 YYREEE (reference sequence). CDR3 length: 20 amino acids. CDR3 sequence: CASSPGQGRGYSSSYNEQFF. The CDR3 DNA is TGTGCCAGCAGTCCCGGGCAGGGCAGGGGATATTCGAGCTCCTACAATGAGCAGTTCTTC.

The V and J genes are TRBV3-1 (or the pseudogene TRBV3-2) and TRBJ2-1; 8 bases map to TRBD2. This CDR3 is built from 15 residues. CDR1 is LGHDT, CDR2 YNNKEL, per germline (reference sequence). The J segment lost 7 bases and the V segment lost 0 bases, leaving 5 bases of the junction unmatched. The CDR3 DNA reads as TGTGCCAGCAGCCAAGAAGCGGGAGTTGGAAATGAGCAGTTCTTC. Its protein is CASSQEAGVGNEQFF.

The CDR3 sequence is CASSHGTDNEKLFF. The CDR3 DNA sequence: TGCGCCAGCAGCCACGGGACAGATAATGAAAAACTGTTTTTT. This chain joins TRBV4-1 and TRBJ1-4; TRBD1 agrees at 7 bases. The CDR3 is 14 amino acids. Germline V CDR1 and CDR2: MGHRA, YSYEKL. V shed 3 bases and J 4 bases; nucleotides not matched to a gene: 2.

This chain's CDR3 is CASSEGGTDTIYF. As DNA, the CDR3 is TGTGCCAGCAGTGAGGGGGGTACAGACACCATATATTTT. The V gene is TRBV25-1, the J gene TRBJ1-3, with D possibly being TRBD1 (5 bases). This CDR3 has 13 residues. In germline, CDR1 is MGHDK, CDR2 SYGVNS. The V end lost 3 bases, the J end lost 8 bases, and 11 bases lay between the germline ends.

The chain couples TRBV19 to TRBJ1-2; 7 bases are shared with TRBD1. Germline V lookup: CDR1 LNHDA, CDR2 SQIVND (reference sequence). The V segment lost 4 bases and the J segment 0 bases; nucleotides outside the gene matches: 8. The CDR3 is 16 amino acids. The CDR3 sequence: CASSNPGTVTNYGYTF. Here the CDR3 DNA reads TGTGCCAGTAGTAACCCCGGGACAGTTACTAACTATGGCTACACCTTC.

About this clone itself: The same CDR3 is also encoded by other DNA sequences in this sample. The chain uses TRBV18 and TRBJ2-3; TRBD2 is a possible D gene (6 bases). CDR1 and CDR2 from the germline V gene are KGHSH and LQKENI. This CDR3 region has 14 residues. V shed 3 bases and J shed 0 bases, with 7 bases lying between them. The CDR3 region is CASSPGTSTDTQYF. DNA for the CDR3: TGTGCCAGCTCACCCGGGACTAGCACAGATACGCAGTATTTT.

This clone was detected only once. The chain recombines TRBV25-1 with TRBJ1-4; D is possibly TRBD1 (5 bases). V gave up 4 bases and J gave up 8 bases, with 5 bases separating them. CDR3 size: 11 residues. Germline-derived CDR1 and CDR2 are MGHDK and SYGVNS. The CDR3 sequence: CASSGGEKLFF. CDR3 bases: TGTGCCAGCAGTGGGGGCGAAAAACTGTTTTTT.

This chain connects TRBV28 to TRBJ1-4; no firm D call. CDR1 and CDR2 from the germline V gene are MDHEN and SYDVKM. Trimming shortened V by 5 bases and J by 4 bases, and 5 bases separated the two germline ends. This CDR3 region has 12 residues. Written as DNA, the CDR3 is TGTGCCAGCAGTCCTTTTAATGAAAAACTGTTTTTT. It specifies CASSPFNEKLFF.

The chain employs TRBV19 and TRBJ2-1; 7 bases line up with TRBD2. V lost 4 bases to trimming and J lost 6 bases; unmatched junction nucleotides: 9. The CDR3 is 15 residues long. Germline V gene data show CDR1 as LNHDA and CDR2 as SQIVND (reference sequence). CDR3 region: CASSRSLADLNEQFF. CDR3 in DNA: TGTGCCAGTAGTAGAAGCCTAGCGGACCTCAATGAGCAGTTCTTC.

V usage is TRBV20-1 and J usage is TRBJ1-2; D unclear. Looked up from germline, CDR1 is DFQATT and CDR2 is SNEGSKA (reference sequence). The V end lost 2 bases, the J end lost 8 bases, and 9 bases lay between the germline ends. The CDR3 consists of 11 residues. The chain's CDR3 is CSARFGVGYTF. The CDR3 DNA reads as TGCAGTGCTAGATTCGGGGTCGGCTACACCTTC.